This T cell receptor beta chain was profiled in a study of cytomegalovirus exposure and HLA in healthy donors. Notes on the study in general: The study put 150 to 200 TCR beta chains on its list as cytomegalovirus-associated.

Generated by immunoSEQ multiplex PCR, the TCRdb table keeps only in-frame clones and is missing some. The table shows 300,000 to 350,000 clones, with roughly 88% occurring only once. On this clone itself: Its cognate antigen is unknown.

The source is a man aged 25-40 years in good health and CMV-seronegative. Sequenced: PBMCs.

The CDR3 DNA reads TGTGCCAGCAGCTTGTATCGGGAAAAACTGTTTTTT. Protein: CASSLYREKLFF. The genes are TRBV11-2 and TRBJ1-4, with D uncertain. This CDR3 spans 12 amino acids. Trimming shortened V by 3 bases and J by 8 bases, and 7 bases separated the two germline ends. CDR1 and CDR2 from the germline V gene are SGHAT and FQNNGV.